This record looks at one T cell receptor (beta chain) sequence and its context. Its antigen remains unidentified. Patients had CD4+ T-LGLL, from Padova, Helsinki and Shinshu. The data derive from a study of STAT5B mutations in CD4+ large granular lymphocyte leukemia. Study findings and constraints: Patient CD4-sorted repertoires stayed more clonal than healthy ones after leukemic-clone removal.

Per the authors' pipeline: Productive clonotypes were detectable down to 2.59 x 10-5 frequency. The data were produced by immunoSEQ multiplex PCR, yet TCRdb's version contains in-frame clones alone and is incomplete. V and J calls and clone size follow that table, whereas D and trimming were derived from the DNA. The sample consists of 4,000 to 5,000 clones, approximately 73% of them appearing once. The CDR3 sequence is 14 residues long. Looked up from germline, CDR1 is MNHEY and CDR2 is SMNVEV (reference sequence). V gave up 2 bases and J gave up 5 bases, with 9 bases separating them. The chain couples TRBV27 to TRBJ2-2, with D perhaps TRBD2 (6 bases). Material: PBMCs. This TCR was sampled from a man aged 65-85 years with CD4+ T-cell large granular lymphocyte leukemia. The CDR3 coding sequence is TGTGCCAGCAGTTTAGCGGGATATACCGGGGAGCTGTTTTTT. Translation gives CASSLAGYTGELFF.